The 7 T cell receptor beta chains in this list originate from one sample, sequenced in a study of PD-1 blockade in classical Hodgkin lymphoma (dated by TCRdb to between 2020 and 2021). Receptor amplification or capture employed the immunoSEQ multiplex PCR assay. Drawn from immuneACCESS, this table holds only the in-frame rearrangements with V and J called that TCRdb kept. Clones are partly lost; checked studies trace under half to an unresolved V gene and leave the rest unexplained. Recorded for this sample are about 85,000 clones; 85% to 95% of them occurred a single time. The ten largest make up 2.6% of the sample. This sample's time point label indicates: cycle 2 day 1 (C2D1) of nivolumab. All trial patients had relapsed after autologous stem cell transplantation, with cohorts A, B and C differing in prior brentuximab vedotin exposure. The sequencing used peripheral blood mononuclear cells (PBMCs), collected before the second cycle of nivolumab. Receptor source: a human donor with classical Hodgkin lymphoma.

This sequence joins TRBV28 and TRBJ1-4, with 12 positions matching TRBD1. The V and J ends lost 2 bases and 2 bases, in that order; junction bases with no gene match: 0. Germline CDR1 reads MDHEN; CDR2 reads SYDVKM. CDR3 size: 16 residues. CDR3 coding DNA: TGTGCCAGCAGTTTAGGGACAGGGGGCACTAATGAAAAACTGTTTTTT. Encoded protein: CASSLGTGGTNEKLFF.

This clone was seen a few times. The chain is built from TRBV14 and TRBJ1-4, with D unresolved. Germline V gene sequence: CDR1 SGHDN, CDR2 FVKESK. CDR3 length: 12 residues. The V end was cut by 1 base, the J end by 8 bases, with 5 bases between. CDR3 region: CASSQVGEKLFF. The CDR3 region has the DNA TGTGCCAGCAGCCAAGTGGGCGAAAAACTGTTTTTT.

The rearrangement joins TRBV5-1 to TRBJ1-4; 9 bases map to TRBD1. Germline CDR1 and CDR2: SGHRS and YFSETQ. CDR3 length: 14 residues. With 3 bases clipped from V and 6 bases from J, the junction kept 3 bases outside the gene matches. CDR3 sequence reads: CASSSTGGHEKLFF. The DNA for the CDR3 is TGCGCCAGCAGCTCAACAGGGGGCCATGAAAAACTGTTTTTT. Supplemented by reference TRBV5-1 and TRBJ1-4, the full variable domain reads KAGVTQTPRYLIKTRGQQVTLSCSPISGHRSVSWYQQTPGQGLQFLFEYFSETQRNKGNFPGRFSGRQFSNSRSEMNVSTLELGDSALYLCASSSTGGHEKLFFGSGTQLSVL.

The rearrangement joins TRBV11-2 to TRBJ1-1; D is perhaps TRBD1 (5 bases). The germline V gene encodes CDR1 SGHAT and CDR2 FQNNGV. The CDR3 covers 14 residues. Trimming removed 0 bases at V and 6 bases at J, with 11 bases between. CDR3 region: CASSLEAGWAEAFF. The CDR3 bases are TGTGCCAGCAGCTTAGAGGCAGGGTGGGCTGAAGCTTTCTTT.

In its sample, this clone was seen once. CDR3 sequence (DNA): TGTGCCAGCAAACCGGGACAGACCAACTATGGCTACACCTTC. Translated: CASKPGQTNYGYTF. The J gene is TRBJ1-2, the V gene TRBV2, with 7 bases aligning to TRBD1. V was clipped by 7 bases and J by 2 bases; unmatched bases: 7. CDR1 is SNHLY, CDR2 FYNNEI, per germline. CDR3 length: 14 residues.

V and J are TRBV7-8 and TRBJ2-2; no reliable D call. Trimming removed 6 bases at V and 4 bases at J, with 12 bases between. Germline CDR1 SGHVS, CDR2 FQNEAQ. This CDR3 contains 14 residues. This CDR3 is CASRRPAVTGELFF. CDR3 DNA: TGTGCCAGCAGGCGACCCGCGGTCACCGGGGAGCTGTTTTTT.

V gene TRBV11-2 combines with J gene TRBJ2-3; D is undetermined. CDR1 is SGHAT, CDR2 FQNNGV, per germline. Trimming removed 5 bases from V and 6 bases from J, with 9 bases in between. This CDR3 contains 12 residues. CDR3 coding DNA: TGTGCCAGCAGCCGCAATCCCGATACGCAGTATTTT. Protein: CASSRNPDTQYF.